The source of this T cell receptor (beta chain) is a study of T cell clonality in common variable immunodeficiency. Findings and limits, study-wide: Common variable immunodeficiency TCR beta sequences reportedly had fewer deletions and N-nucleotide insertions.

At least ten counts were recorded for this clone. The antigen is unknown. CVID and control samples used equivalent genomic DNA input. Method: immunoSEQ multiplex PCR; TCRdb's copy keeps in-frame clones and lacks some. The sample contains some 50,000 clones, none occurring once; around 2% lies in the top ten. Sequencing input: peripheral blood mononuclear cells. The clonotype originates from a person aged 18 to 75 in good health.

Partial CDR3 DNA: TGTGCCAGCATCCCGGGCGGGCTAGCTGCAGATACG. It yields the protein CASIPGGLAADT. The CDR3 reads in full as CASIPGGLAADTQYF. The chain combines TRBV5-6 with TRBJ2-3, with D tentatively TRBD2 (5 bases). Sequencing ends 3 residues short of the CDR3 end; the germline J gene provides the rest. Looked up from germline, CDR1 is SGHDT and CDR2 is YYEEEE. The CDR3 covers 15 residues. V dropped 6 bases and J dropped 4 bases, with 18 bases sitting between them.